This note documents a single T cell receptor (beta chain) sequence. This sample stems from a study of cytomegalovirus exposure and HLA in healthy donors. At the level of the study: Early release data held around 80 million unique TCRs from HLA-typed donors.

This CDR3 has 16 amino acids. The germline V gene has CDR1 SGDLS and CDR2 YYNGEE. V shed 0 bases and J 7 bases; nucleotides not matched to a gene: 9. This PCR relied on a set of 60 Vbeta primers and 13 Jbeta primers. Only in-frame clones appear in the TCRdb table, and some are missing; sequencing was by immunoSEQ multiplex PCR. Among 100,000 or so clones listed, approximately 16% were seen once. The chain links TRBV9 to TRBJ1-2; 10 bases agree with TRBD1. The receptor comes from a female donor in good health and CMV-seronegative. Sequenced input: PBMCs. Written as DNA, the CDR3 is TGTGCCAGCAGCGTAGTTCCAGACAGGGGGCTAACTGGCTACACCTTC. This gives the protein CASSVVPDRGLTGYTF.